This TCR beta chain was recorded in a study of blood T cell repertoires in COVID-19. Assay: immunoSEQ multiplex PCR; the TCRdb copy retains only in-frame clones and omits some. The sample has some 260,000 clones; about 85% are singletons. This CDR3 is built from 15 residues. V lost 6 bases and J lost 0, with 14 bases in between. Germline CDR1 and CDR2: MDHEN and SYDVKM. The sequenced sample consisted of peripheral blood. This sequence joins TRBV28 and TRBJ1-1; unclear D gene. This clonotype was obtained from a man between 18 and 35 years old with active or convalescent COVID-19. This CDR3 is CASSLSLRLNTEAFF. The CDR3, as DNA: TGTGCCAGCAGCCTAAGCCTACGTTTGAACACTGAAGCTTTCTTT.